This T cell receptor (beta chain) was obtained from a study of blood T cell repertoires in COVID-19. At the level of the study: Specimens from acute and convalescent COVID-19 originated in the United States, Italy and Spain. In each case, the material was cDNA or gDNA derived from T cells, B-cell-depleted T cells, or PBMCs.

Sequencing was performed with immunoSEQ multiplex PCR; in TCRdb, only in-frame clones are kept and a portion is missing. The sample yields roughly 430,000 clones, around 90% seen once. Participants had their cohort set by participant-reported clinical history. This TCR came from a woman aged 40-49 years with acute COVID-19. The material sequenced was PBMCs or T cells enriched from blood (not recorded which).

CDR3 amino acids: CASSTAGTGGKPQHF. The CDR3, as DNA: TGTGCCAGCAGTACCGCCGGGACAGGGGGCAAGCCCCAGCATTTT. The chain has TRBV2 and TRBJ1-5; 12 bases match TRBD1. The length of the CDR3 is 15 residues. V was pared by 5 bases and J by 8 bases, with 7 bases of the junction left unmatched. Germline CDR1 SNHLY, CDR2 FYNNEI. Looking up the rest from reference TRBV2 and TRBJ1-5 gives the full variable domain: EPEVTQTPSHQVTQMGQEVILRCVPISNHLYFYWYRQILGQKVEFLVSFYNNEISEKSEIFDDQFSVERPDGSNFTLKIRSTKLEDSAMYFCASSTAGTGGKPQHFGDGTRLSIL.